This TCR beta chain was observed in a study of technical replicates of blood from a handful of donors. Here immunoSEQ multiplex PCR was the method, and the copy in TCRdb shows in-frame clones only, minus some. The sample has around 30,000 clones, just over 90% seen once. The V end was cut by 3 bases, the J end by 1 base, with 12 bases between. Per germline, CDR1 SGHDN and CDR2 FVKESK. The CDR3 totals 15 residues. Specimen: PBMCs. This chain uses TRBV14 with TRBJ1-1; D is perhaps TRBD1 (6 bases). This TCR was sampled from a human donor in good health. Some clones in this sample may be carry-over from other donors' samples. The CDR3 loop is CASSQDGQKNTEAFF. The DNA of the CDR3 is TGTGCCAGCAGCCAGGACGGACAGAAGAACACTGAAGCTTTCTTT.